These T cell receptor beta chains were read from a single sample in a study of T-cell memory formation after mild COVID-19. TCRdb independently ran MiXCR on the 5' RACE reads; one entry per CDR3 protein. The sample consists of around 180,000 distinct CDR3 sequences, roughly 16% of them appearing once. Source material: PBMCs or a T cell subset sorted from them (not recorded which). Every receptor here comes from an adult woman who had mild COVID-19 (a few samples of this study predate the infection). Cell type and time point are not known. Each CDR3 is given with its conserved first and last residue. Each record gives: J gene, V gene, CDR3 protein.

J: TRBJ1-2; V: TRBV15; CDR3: CATSVPGQAPGYTF
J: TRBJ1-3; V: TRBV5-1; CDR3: CASSLGQRTGNTIYF
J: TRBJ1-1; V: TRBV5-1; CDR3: CASSSSMTQRTEAFF
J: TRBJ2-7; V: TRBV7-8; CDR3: CASSLVITPTGGSYEQYF
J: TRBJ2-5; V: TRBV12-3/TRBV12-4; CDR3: CASSAGRRETQYF
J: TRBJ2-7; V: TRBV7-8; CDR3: CASSSLRPTGRDYEQYF
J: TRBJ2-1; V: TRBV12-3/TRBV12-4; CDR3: CASSPAGGPGGEQFF
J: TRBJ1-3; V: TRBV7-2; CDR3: CASSLDGAELTGNTIYF
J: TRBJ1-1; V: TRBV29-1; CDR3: CSVVGQGMREAFF
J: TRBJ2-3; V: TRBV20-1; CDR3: CSASPRLAGRTDTQYF
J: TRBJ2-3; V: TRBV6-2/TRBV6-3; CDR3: CASTRRGTRRDTDTQYF
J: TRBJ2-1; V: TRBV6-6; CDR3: CASSITRGTGIF
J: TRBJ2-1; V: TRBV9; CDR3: CASSQLASSYNEQFF
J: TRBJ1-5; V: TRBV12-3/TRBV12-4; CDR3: CASSLITGGGQPQHF
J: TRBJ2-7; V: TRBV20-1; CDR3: CSATRDLDYEQYF
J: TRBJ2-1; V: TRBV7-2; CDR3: CASSLGRERNEQFF
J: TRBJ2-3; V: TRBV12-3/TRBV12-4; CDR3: CASRRHGSGTDTQYF
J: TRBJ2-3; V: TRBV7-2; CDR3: CASSPWGTGADTQYF
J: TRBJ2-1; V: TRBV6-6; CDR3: CASSTALAYDNEQFF
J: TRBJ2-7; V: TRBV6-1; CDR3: CASTLIPSYEQYF
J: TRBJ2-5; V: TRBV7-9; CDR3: CASSPGSVQETQYF
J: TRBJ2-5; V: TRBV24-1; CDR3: CATSDGGLAGETQYF
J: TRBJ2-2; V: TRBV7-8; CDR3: CASSLTSNTGELFF
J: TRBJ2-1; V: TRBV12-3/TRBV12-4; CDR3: CASSPTHRRDEQFF
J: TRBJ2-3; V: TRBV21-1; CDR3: CASSKPKTSAPDTQYF
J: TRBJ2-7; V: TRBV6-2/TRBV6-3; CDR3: CASNIGFTGGQVTYEQYF
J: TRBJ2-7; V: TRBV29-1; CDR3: CSVERSGQGSYEQYF
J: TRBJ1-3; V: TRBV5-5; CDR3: CASSLGQGPQGSGNTIYF
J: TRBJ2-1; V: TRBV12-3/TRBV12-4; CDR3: CASSSQPRDNEQFF
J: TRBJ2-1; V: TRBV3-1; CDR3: CASSQGRTRNEQFF
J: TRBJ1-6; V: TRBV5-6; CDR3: CASSWGQGYNSPLHF
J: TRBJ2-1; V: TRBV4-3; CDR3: CASSQRGDPGLAEQFF
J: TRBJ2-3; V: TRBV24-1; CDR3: CATSADGSTDTQYF
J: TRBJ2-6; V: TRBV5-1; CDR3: CASSPRTGSGANVLTF
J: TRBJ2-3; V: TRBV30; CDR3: CAWSWTSGSRTDTQYF
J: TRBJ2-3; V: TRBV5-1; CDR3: CASSPRQASEDTQYF
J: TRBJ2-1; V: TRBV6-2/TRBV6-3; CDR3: CASRRGDLSNEQFF
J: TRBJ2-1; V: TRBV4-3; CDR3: CASSQALAALYNEQFF
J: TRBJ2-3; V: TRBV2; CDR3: CASSSPGLAGATDTQYF
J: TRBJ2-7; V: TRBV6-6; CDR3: CASSYSSAARMSYEQYF
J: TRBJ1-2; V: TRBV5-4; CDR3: CASRDTGTGLIGGYTF
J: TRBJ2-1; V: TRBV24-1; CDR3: CATSDPGLAGHNEQFF
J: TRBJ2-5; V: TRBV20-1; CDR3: CSAGGRGQETQYF
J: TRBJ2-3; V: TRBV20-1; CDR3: CSARDSGRGGKDTQYF
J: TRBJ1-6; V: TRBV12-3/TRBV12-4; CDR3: CASSSLGTGGNSPLHF
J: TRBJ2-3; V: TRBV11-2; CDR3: CASSLDLREGRDTQYF
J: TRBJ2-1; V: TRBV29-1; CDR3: CSVDDRGSYNEQFF
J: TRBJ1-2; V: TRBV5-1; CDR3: CASSLDGLDYGYTF
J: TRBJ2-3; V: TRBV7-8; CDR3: CASSLARLAGGKDTQYF
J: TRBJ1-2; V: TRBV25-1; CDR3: CASSGDGQGGNYGYTF
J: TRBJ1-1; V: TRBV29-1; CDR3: CSVRAPEAFF